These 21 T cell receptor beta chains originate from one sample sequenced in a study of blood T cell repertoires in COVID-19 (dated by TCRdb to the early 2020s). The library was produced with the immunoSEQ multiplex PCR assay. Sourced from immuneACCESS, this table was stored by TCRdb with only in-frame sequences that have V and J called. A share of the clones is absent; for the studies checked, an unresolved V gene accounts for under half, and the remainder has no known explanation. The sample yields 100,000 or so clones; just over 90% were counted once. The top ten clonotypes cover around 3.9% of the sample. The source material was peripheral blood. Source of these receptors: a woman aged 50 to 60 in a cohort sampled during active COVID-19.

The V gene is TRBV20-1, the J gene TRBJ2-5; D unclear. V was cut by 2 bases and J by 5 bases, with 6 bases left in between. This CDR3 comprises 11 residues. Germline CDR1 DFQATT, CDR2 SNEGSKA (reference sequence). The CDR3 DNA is TGCAGTGCTAGATCCATCGAGACCCAGTACTTC. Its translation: CSARSIETQYF.

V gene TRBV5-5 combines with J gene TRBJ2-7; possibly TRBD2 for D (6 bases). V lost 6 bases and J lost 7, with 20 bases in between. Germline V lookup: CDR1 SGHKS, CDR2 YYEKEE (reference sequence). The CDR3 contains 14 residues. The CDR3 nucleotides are TGTGCCAGCAACCTGGGGGACTTCACGGAAGAGCAGTACTTC. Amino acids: CASNLGDFTEEQYF.

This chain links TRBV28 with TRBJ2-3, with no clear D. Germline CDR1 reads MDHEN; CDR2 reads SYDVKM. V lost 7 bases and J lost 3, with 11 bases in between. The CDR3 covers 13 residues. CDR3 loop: CASNAGQTDTQYF. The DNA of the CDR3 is TGTGCCAGCAATGCTGGGCAAACAGATACGCAGTATTTT.

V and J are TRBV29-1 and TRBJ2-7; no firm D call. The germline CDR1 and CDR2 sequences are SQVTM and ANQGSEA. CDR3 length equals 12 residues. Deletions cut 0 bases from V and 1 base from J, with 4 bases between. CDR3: CSVEDQSYEQYF. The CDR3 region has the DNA TGCAGCGTTGAAGACCAGTCCTACGAGCAGTACTTC.

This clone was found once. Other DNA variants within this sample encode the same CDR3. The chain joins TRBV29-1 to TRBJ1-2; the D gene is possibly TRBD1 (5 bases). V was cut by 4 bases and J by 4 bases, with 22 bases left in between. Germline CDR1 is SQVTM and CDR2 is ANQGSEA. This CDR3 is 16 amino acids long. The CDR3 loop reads CSVGGGPGPTFYGYTF. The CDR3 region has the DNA TGCAGCGTTGGGGGGGGACCGGGGCCAACTTTCTATGGCTACACCTTC.

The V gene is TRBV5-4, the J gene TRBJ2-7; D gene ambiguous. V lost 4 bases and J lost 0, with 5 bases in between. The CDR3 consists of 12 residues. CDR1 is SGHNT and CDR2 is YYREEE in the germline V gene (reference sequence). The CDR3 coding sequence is TGTGCCAGCAGCGCGAGCTCCTACGAGCAGTACTTC. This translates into CASSASSYEQYF. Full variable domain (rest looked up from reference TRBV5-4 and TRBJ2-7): ETGVTQSPTHLIKTRGQQVTLRCSSQSGHNTVSWYQQALGQGPQFIFQYYREEENGRGNFPPRFSGLQFPNYSSELNVNALELDDSALYLCASSASSYEQYFGPGTRLTVT.

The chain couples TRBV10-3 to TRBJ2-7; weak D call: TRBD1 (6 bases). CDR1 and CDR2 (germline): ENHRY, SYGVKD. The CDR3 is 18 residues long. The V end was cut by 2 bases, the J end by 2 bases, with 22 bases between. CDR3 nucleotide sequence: TGTGCCATCAGTGAGACAGGACAGTCGAGGACCTTGACCTACGAGCAGTACTTC. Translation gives CAISETGQSRTLTYEQYF.

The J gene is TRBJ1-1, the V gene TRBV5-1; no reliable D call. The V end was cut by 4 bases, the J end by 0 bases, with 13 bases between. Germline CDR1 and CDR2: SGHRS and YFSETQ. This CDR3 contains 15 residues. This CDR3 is CASSPNGGVNTEAFF. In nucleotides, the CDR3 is TGCGCCAGCAGCCCTAACGGCGGAGTGAACACTGAAGCTTTCTTT.

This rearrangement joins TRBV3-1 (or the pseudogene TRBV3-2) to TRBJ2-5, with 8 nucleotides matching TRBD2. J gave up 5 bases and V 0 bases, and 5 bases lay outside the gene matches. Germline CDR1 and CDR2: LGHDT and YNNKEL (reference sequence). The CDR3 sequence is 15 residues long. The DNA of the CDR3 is TGTGCCAGCAGCCAAGAAAGCGGGGGAGGGGAGACCCAGTACTTC. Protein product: CASSQESGGGETQYF.

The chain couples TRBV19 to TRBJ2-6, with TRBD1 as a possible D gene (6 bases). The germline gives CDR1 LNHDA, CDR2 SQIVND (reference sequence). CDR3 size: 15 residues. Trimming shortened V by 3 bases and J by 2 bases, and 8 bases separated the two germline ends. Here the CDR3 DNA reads TGTGCCAGTAGTATTAACAGGGCTGGGGCCAACGTCCTGACTTTC. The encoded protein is CASSINRAGANVLTF. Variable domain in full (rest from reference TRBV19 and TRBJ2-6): DGGITQSPKYLFRKEGQNVTLSCEQNLNHDAMYWYRQDPGQGLRLIYYSQIVNDFQKGDIAEGYSVSREKKESFPLTVTSAQKNPTAFYLCASSINRAGANVLTFGAGSRLTVL.

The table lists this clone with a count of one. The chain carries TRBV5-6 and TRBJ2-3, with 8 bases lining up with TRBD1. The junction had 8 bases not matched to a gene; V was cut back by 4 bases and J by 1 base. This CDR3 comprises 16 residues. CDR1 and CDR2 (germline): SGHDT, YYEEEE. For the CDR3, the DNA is TGTGCCAGCAGCGCTCAAACCAGGGGGCGCACAGATACGCAGTATTTT. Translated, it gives CASSAQTRGRTDTQYF.

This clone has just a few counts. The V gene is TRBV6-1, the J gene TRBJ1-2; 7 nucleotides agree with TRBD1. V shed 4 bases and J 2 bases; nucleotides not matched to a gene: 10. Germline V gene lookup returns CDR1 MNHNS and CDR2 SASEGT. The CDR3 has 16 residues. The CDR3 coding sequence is TGTGCCAGCAGTGCCATAACAGGGGCCATAAACTATGGCTACACCTTC. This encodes CASSAITGAINYGYTF.

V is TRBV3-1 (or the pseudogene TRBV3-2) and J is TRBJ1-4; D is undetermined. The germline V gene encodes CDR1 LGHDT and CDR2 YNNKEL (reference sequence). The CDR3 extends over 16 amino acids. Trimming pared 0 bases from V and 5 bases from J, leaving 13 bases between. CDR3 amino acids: CASSQDYGLANEKLFF. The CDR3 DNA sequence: TGTGCCAGCAGCCAAGACTACGGCTTAGCGAATGAAAAACTGTTTTTT.

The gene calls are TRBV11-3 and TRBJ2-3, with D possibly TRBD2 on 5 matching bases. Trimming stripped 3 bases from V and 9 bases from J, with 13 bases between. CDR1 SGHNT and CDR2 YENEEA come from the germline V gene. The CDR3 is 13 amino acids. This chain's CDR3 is CASSFSLGGTQYF. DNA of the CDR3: TGTGCCAGCAGCTTTTCCTTGGGCGGGACGCAGTATTTT.

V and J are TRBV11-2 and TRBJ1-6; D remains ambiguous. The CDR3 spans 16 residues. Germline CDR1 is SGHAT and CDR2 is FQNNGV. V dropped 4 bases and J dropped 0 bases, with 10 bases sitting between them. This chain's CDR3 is CASSSLSGSYNSPLHF. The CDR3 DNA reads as TGTGCCAGCAGCTCCCTGTCAGGCTCCTATAATTCACCCCTCCACTTT.

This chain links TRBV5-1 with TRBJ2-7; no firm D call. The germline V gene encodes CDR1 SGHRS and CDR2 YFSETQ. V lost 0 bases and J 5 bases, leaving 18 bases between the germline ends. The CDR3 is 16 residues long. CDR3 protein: CASSLAGTSRLDEQYF. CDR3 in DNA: TGCGCCAGCAGCTTGGCCGGTACGAGTCGGTTGGACGAGCAGTACTTC.

The CDR3 sequence: CASSSRQATNEKLFF. The CDR3 DNA reads TGTGCCAGCAGTTCCCGACAGGCAACTAATGAAAAACTGTTTTTT. The chain couples TRBV6-6 to TRBJ1-4; weak D call: TRBD1 (6 bases). The CDR3 loop spans 15 amino acids. CDR1 is MNHNY, CDR2 SVGAGI, per germline (reference sequence). V lost 4 bases and J lost 0, with 9 bases in between.

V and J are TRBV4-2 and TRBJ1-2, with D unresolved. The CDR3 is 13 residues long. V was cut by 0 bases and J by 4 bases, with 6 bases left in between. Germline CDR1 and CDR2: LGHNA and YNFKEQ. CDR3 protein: CASSQEGLYGYTF. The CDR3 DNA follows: TGTGCCAGCAGCCAAGAGGGCCTCTATGGCTACACCTTC.

The CDR3 region is CASSWGRGLGAFF. The CDR3 DNA reads TGTGCCAGCAGCTGGGGCAGGGGGCTTGGAGCTTTCTTT. The rearrangement joins TRBV11-3 to TRBJ1-1; 8 nucleotides match TRBD1. Germline V gene lookup returns CDR1 SGHNT and CDR2 YENEEA. J gave up 10 bases and V 4 bases, and 8 bases lay outside the gene matches. The CDR3 sequence is 13 residues long.

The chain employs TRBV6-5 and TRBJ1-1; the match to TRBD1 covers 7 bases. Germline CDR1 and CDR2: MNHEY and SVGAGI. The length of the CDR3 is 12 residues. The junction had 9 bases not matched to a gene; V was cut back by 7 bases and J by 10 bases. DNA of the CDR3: TGTGCCAGCACCGAGGGGGCTTCCGGAGCTTTCTTT. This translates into CASTEGASGAFF.

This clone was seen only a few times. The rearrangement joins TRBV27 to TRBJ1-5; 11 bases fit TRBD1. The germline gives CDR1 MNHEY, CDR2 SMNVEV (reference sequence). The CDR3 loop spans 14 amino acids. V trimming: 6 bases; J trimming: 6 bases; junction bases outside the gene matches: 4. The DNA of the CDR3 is TGTGCCAGCAGGAGGACAGGGGGCATTCAGCCCCAGCATTTT. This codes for CASRRTGGIQPQHF.